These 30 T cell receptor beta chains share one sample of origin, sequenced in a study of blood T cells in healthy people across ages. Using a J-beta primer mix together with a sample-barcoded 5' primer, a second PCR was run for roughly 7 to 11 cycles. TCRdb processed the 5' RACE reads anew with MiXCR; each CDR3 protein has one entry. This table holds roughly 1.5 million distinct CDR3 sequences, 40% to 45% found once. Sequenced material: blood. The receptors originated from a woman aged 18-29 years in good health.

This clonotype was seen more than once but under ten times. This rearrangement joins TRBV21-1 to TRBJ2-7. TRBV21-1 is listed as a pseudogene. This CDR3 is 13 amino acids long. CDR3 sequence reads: CASSKDPNYEQYF. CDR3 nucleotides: TGTGCCAGCAGCAAAGATCCGAACTACGAGCAGTACTTC.

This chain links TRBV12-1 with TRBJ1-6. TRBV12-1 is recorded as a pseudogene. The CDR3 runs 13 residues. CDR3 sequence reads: CAIRSVGISPLHF. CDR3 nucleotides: TGTGCCATCAGGAGTGTAGGAATTTCACCCCTCCACTTT.

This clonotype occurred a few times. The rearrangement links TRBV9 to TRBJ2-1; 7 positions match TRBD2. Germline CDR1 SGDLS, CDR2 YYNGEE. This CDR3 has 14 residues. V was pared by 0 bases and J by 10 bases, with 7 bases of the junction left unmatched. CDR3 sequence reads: CASSVEGLVGEQFF. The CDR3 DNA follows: TGTGCCAGCAGCGTAGAAGGACTAGTCGGCGAGCAGTTCTTC.

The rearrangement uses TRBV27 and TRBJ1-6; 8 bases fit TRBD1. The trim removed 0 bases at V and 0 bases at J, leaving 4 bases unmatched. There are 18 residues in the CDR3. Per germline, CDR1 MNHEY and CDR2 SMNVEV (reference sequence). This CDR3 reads CASSLSTGVSSYNSPLHF. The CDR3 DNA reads TGTGCCAGCAGTTTATCGACAGGGGTGAGCTCCTATAATTCACCCCTCCACTTT.

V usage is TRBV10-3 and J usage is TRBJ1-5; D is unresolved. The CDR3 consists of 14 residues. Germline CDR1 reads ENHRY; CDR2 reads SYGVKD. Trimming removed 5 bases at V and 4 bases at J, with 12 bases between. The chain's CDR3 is CAISRTEDNQPQHF. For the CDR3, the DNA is TGTGCCATCAGTAGGACGGAAGATAATCAGCCCCAGCATTTT.

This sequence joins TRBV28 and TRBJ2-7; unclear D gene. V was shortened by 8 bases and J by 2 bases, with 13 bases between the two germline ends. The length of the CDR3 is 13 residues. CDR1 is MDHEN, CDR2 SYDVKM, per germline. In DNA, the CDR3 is TGTGCCAGCGGGGATTCAGTTCCCTACGAGCAGTACTTC. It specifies CASGDSVPYEQYF.

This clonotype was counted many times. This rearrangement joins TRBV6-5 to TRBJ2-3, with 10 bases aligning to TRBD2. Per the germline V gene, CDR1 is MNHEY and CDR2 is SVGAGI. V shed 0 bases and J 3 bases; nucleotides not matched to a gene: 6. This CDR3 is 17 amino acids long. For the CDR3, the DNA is TGTGCCAGCAGTTACTCGATAACTAGCGGGGCGACAGATACGCAGTATTTT. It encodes CASSYSITSGATDTQYF.

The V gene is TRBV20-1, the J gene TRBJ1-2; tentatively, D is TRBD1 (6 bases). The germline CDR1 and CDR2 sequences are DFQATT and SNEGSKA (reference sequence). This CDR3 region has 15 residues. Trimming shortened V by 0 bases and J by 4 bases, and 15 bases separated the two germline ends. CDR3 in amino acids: CSARDPGTDSYGYTF. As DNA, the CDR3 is TGCAGTGCTAGAGATCCGGGAACGGACAGCTATGGCTACACCTTC.

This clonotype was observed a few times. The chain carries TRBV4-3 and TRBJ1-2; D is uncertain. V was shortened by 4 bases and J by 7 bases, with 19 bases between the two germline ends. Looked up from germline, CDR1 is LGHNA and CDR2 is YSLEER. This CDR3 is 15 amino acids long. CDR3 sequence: CASSLTGTTASGYTF. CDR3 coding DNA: TGCGCCAGCAGCCTCACCGGAACAACCGCGAGTGGCTACACCTTC.

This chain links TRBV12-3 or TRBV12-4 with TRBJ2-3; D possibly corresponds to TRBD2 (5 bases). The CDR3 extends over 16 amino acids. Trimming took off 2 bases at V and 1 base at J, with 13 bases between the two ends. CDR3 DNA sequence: TGTGCCAGCAGTTTAACGGGGATCAGTCGCACAGATACGCAGTATTTT. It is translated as CASSLTGISRTDTQYF.

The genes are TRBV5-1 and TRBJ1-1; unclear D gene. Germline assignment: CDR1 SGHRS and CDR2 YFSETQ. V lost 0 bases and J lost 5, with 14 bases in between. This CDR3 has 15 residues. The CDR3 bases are TGCGCCAGCAGCTTGGGTTCTGTGGTGGGGACTGAAGCTTTCTTT. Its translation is CASSLGSVVGTEAFF. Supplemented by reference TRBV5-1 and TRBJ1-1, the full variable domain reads KAGVTQTPRYLIKTRGQQVTLSCSPISGHRSVSWYQQTPGQGLQFLFEYFSETQRNKGNFPGRFSGRQFSNSRSEMNVSTLELGDSALYLCASSLGSVVGTEAFFGQGTRLTVV.

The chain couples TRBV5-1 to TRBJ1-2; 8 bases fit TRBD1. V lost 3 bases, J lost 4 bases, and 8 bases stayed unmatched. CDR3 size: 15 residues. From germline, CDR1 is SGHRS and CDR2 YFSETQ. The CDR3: CASSSTGELVYGYTF. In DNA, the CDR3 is TGCGCCAGCAGCTCGACAGGGGAATTAGTCTATGGCTACACCTTC.

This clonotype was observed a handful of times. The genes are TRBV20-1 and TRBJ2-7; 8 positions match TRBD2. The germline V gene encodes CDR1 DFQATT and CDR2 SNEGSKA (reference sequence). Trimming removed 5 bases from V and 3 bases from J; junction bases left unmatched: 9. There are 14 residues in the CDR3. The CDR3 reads CSARGRTSLYEQYF. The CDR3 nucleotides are TGCAGTGCTCGCGGGAGGACTAGCCTCTACGAGCAGTACTTC.

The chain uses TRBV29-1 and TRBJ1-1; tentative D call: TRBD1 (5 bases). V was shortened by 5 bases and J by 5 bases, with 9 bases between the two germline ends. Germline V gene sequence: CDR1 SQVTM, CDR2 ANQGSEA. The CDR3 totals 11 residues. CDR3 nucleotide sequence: TGCAGCGTTATCAGGGTAACTGAAGCTTTCTTT. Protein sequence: CSVIRVTEAFF.

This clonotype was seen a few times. CDR3 sequence (DNA): TGTGCCAGCAGCTCCGGACAGGGACGGTCCAAAAACATTCAGTACTTC. This gives the protein CASSSGQGRSKNIQYF. V usage is TRBV7-2 and J usage is TRBJ2-4; 8 nucleotides line up with TRBD1. Germline trimming cut 4 bases from V and 2 bases from J; bases unmatched to any gene: 7. In germline, CDR1 is SGHTA, CDR2 FQGNSA. The CDR3 spans 16 residues.

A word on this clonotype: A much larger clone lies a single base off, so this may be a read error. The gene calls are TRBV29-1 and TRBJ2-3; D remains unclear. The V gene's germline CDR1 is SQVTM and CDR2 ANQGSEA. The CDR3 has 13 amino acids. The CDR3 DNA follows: TGCAGTATCTCTAGTGGAATCACAGAGACGCAGTATTTT. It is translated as CSISSGITETQYF.

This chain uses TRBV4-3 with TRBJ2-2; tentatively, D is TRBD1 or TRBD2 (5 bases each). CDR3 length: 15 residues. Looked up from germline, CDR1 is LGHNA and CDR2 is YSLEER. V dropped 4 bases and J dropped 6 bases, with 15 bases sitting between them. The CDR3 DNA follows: TGCGCCAGCAGCCTTGGGGGTGTCCAATCCGGGGAGCTGTTTTTT. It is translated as CASSLGGVQSGELFF.

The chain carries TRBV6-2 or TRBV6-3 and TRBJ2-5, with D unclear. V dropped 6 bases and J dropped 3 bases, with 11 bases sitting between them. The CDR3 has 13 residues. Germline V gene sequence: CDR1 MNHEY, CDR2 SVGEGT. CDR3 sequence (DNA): TGTGCCAGCAGGATGGACGGAGAAGAGACCCAGTACTTC. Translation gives CASRMDGEETQYF.

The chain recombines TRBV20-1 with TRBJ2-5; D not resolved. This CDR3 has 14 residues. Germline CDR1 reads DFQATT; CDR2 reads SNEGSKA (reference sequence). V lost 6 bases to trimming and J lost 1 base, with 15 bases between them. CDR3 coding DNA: TGCAGTGCCAGTGCTAGTACCTCCCAAGAGACCCAGTACTTC. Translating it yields CSASASTSQETQYF.

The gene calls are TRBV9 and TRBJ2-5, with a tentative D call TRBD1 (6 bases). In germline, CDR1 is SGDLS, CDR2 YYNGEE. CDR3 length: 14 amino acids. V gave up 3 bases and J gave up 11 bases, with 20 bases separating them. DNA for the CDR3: TGTGCCAGCAGCGGGGGGACAATTCCCCAGCGGCAGTACTTC. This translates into CASSGGTIPQRQYF.

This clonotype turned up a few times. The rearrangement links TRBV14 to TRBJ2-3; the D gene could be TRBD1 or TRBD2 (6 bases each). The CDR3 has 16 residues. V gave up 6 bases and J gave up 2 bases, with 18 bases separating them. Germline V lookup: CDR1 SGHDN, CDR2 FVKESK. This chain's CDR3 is CASRQQGGLDTDTQYF. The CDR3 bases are TGTGCCAGCAGGCAACAGGGAGGTCTGGACACAGATACGCAGTATTTT. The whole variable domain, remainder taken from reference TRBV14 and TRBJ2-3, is EAGVTQFPSHSVIEKGQTVTLRCDPISGHDNLYWYRRVMGKEIKFLLHFVKESKQDESGMPNNRFLAERTGGTYSTLKVQPAELEDSGVYFCASRQQGGLDTDTQYFGPGTRLTVL.

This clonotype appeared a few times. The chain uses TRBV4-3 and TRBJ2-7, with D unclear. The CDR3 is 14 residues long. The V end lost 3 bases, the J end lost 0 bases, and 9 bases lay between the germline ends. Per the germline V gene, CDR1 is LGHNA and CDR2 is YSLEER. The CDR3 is CASSQLHSSYEQYF. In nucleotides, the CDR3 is TGCGCCAGCAGCCAGTTACACAGCTCCTACGAGCAGTACTTC.

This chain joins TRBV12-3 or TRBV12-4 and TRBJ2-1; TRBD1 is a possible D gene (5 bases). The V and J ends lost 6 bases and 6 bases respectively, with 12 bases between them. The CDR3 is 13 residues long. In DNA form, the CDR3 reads TGTGCCAGCAGACCTGGGGCTCCCAATGAGCAGTTCTTC. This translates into CASRPGAPNEQFF.

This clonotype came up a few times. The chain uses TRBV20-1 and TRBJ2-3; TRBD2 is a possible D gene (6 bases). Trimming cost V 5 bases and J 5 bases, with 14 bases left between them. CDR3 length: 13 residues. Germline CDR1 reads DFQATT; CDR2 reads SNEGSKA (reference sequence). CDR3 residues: CSAGDSAIDTQYF. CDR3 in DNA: TGCAGTGCTGGGGACTCCGCAATAGATACGCAGTATTTT.

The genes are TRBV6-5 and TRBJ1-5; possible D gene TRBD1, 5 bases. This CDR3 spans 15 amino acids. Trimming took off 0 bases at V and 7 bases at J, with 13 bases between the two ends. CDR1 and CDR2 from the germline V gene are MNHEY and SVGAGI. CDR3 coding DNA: TGTGCCAGCAGTTACTCAGGACACCGGAGGCAGCCCCAGCATTTT. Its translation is CASSYSGHRRQPQHF.

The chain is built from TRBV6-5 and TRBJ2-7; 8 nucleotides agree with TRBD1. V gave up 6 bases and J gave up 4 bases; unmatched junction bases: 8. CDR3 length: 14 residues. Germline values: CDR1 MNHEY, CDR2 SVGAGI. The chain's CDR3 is CASRIGQGRYEQYF. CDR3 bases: TGTGCCAGCAGGATAGGACAGGGTCGGTACGAGCAGTACTTC.

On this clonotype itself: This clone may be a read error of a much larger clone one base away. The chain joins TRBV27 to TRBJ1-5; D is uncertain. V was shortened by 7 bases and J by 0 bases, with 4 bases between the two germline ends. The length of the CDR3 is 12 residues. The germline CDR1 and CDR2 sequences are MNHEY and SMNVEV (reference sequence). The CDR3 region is CASKNSNQPQHF. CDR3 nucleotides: TGTGCCAGCAAAAATAGCAATCAGCCCCAGCATTTT.

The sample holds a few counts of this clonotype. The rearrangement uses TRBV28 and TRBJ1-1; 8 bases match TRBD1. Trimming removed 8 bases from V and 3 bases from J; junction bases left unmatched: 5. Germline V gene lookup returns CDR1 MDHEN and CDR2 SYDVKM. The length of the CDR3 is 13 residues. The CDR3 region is CASGHRGDTEAFF. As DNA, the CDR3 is TGTGCCAGCGGACACAGGGGGGACACTGAAGCTTTCTTT.

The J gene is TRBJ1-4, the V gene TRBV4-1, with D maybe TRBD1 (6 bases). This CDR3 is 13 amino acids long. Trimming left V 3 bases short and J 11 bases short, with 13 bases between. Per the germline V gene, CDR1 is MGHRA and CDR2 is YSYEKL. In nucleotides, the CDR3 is TGCGCCAGCAGCCAGGATACAGGGAGGAAACTGTTTTTT. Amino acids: CASSQDTGRKLFF.

The DNA of the CDR3 is TGTGCCAGCAGCTTCGAACCTGGTGCCTACAATGAGCAGTTCTTC. It specifies CASSFEPGAYNEQFF. The chain has TRBV7-3 and TRBJ2-1, with D unresolved. CDR1 is SGHTA, CDR2 FQGTGA, per germline. CDR3 length: 15 residues. V gave up 3 bases and J gave up 2 bases, with 11 bases separating them.